Ten or more counts support the clone carrying this T cell receptor (beta chain). Its antigen remains unidentified. CDR3 length equals 16 residues. Looked up from germline, CDR1 is MDHEN and CDR2 is SYDVKM. V was shortened by 6 bases and J by 0 bases, with 16 bases between the two germline ends. Each diagnosis drew on symptoms, thyroxine, TRAb, thyroid ultrasound and orbital computed tomography findings. This sample was taken from a study of T cells in Graves' hyperthyroidism and ophthalmopathy. It was RNA transcripts that yielded the amplified TCR beta CDR3 regions. When the TCR CDR3 underwent first-round RT-PCR, the HTBI primer set was used. TCRdb analysed the multiplex PCR reads with MiXCR anew, one entry per CDR3 protein. The table has 40,000 or so distinct CDR3 sequences, roughly 52% seen once. Regarding the study as a whole: Most expanded thyroid clonotypes above 0.001 also appeared in blood.

The source material was blood. V usage is TRBV28 and J usage is TRBJ2-3, with a weak D call TRBD2 (6 bases). This TCR was recovered from a woman aged 45 to 65 with Graves' hyperthyroidism that later progressed to Graves' ophthalmopathy. CDR3 nucleotides: TGTGCCAGCAGCCCCTTACGGGGGACTAGCACAGATACGCAGTATTTT. Encoded protein: CASSPLRGTSTDTQYF.